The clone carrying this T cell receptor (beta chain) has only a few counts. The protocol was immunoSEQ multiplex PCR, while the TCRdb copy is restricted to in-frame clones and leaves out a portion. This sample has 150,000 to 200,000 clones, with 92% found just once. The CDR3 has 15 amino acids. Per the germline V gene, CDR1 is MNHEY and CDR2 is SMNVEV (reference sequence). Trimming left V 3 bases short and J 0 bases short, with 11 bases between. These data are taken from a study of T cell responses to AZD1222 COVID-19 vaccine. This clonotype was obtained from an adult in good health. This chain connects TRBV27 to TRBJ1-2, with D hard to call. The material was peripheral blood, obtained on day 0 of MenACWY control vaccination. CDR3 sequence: CASSFFGRTNYGYTF. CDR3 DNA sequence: TGTGCCAGCAGTTTTTTTGGACGGACTAACTATGGCTACACCTTC.